Each of the 6 T cell receptor beta chains below was sequenced from the same sample in a study of T cell repertoires in cytomegalovirus infection. Via MiXCR, TCRdb re-called the reads, giving one row per CDR3 protein. The sample carries more than 75,000 distinct CDR3 sequences, more than 3.5% recorded once. Material for sequencing was PBMCs. All receptors derive from a human donor in good health (CMV status not recorded). Some clones in this sample may be carry-over from other donors' samples.

This clonotype was picked up many times. V usage is TRBV11-2 and J usage is TRBJ1-6; 8 bases agree with TRBD1. Germline V lookup: CDR1 SGHAT, CDR2 FQNNGV. The CDR3 sequence is 14 residues long. V lost 5 bases, J lost 5 bases, and 2 bases stayed unmatched. CDR3 DNA: TGTGCCAGCAGCGGACAGGGTAATAATTCACCCCTCCACTTT. It encodes CASSGQGNNSPLHF.

Ten or more counts support this clonotype. The rearrangement links TRBV12-3 or TRBV12-4 to TRBJ1-1; D ambiguous. V shed 2 bases and J shed 11 bases, with 12 bases lying between them. This CDR3 comprises 12 residues. CDR3 coding DNA: TGTGCCAGCAGTTTATTTGGTCAGGCGGCTTTCTTT. It yields the protein CASSLFGQAAFF.

This clonotype was observed at least ten times. The chain recombines TRBV5-1 with TRBJ2-3; D gene unclear. The CDR3 consists of 14 residues. The ends were cut back, 0 bases at V and 0 bases at J, with 5 bases in the middle. Germline CDR1 reads SGHRS; CDR2 reads YFSETQ. CDR3 region: CASSLVESTDTQYF. CDR3 coding DNA: TGCGCCAGCAGCTTGGTCGAGAGCACAGATACGCAGTATTTT.

This clonotype was counted many times. This chain links TRBV10-2 with TRBJ1-1, with D perhaps matching TRBD1 (5 bases). Trimming cost V 3 bases and J 3 bases, with 11 bases left between them. CDR3 length equals 14 residues. The V gene's germline CDR1 is WSHSY and CDR2 SAAADI. CDR3 protein: CASSDQGRDTEAFF. CDR3 DNA: TGCGCCAGCAGTGACCAGGGCCGGGACACTGAAGCTTTCTTT.

This clonotype was recorded at least ten times. This sequence joins TRBV7-2 and TRBJ2-1; 11 bases line up with TRBD2. The trim removed 4 bases at V and 6 bases at J, leaving 8 bases unmatched. In germline, CDR1 is SGHTA, CDR2 FQGNSA. This CDR3 has 16 residues. In DNA form, the CDR3 reads TGTGCCAGCAGCTCCCTAGCGGGGGGACCCGGCAATGAGCAGTTCTTC. Protein sequence: CASSSLAGGPGNEQFF.

This clonotype was seen at least ten times. V gene TRBV7-2 combines with J gene TRBJ2-7; D unresolved. Germline assignment: CDR1 SGHTA and CDR2 FQGNSA. CDR3 length: 13 residues. Trimming took 5 bases from V and 4 from J, leaving 12 bases between them. The CDR3 reads CASSPTLGYEQYF. CDR3 sequence (DNA): TGTGCCAGCAGCCCGACCCTAGGTTACGAGCAGTACTTC.